This T cell receptor beta chain originates from a study of blood T cell repertoires in COVID-19. Germline loops: CDR1 KGHSH, CDR2 LQKENI. The CDR3 extends over 13 amino acids. V lost 5 bases and J 9 bases, leaving 14 bases between the germline ends. The table came from immunoSEQ multiplex PCR; TCRdb's copy has only in-frame clones and leaves some out. The data show about 480,000 clones, 85% to 90% seen once. The sequencing input was peripheral blood. The rearrangement joins TRBV18 to TRBJ2-1, with D tentatively TRBD2 (5 bases). The TCR originated in a man younger than 30 with COVID-19, enrolled during active disease. The CDR3 nucleotides read TGTGCCAGCTCAAAATCTCGGGAAAGTGAGCAGTTCTTC. Translation: CASSKSRESEQFF.